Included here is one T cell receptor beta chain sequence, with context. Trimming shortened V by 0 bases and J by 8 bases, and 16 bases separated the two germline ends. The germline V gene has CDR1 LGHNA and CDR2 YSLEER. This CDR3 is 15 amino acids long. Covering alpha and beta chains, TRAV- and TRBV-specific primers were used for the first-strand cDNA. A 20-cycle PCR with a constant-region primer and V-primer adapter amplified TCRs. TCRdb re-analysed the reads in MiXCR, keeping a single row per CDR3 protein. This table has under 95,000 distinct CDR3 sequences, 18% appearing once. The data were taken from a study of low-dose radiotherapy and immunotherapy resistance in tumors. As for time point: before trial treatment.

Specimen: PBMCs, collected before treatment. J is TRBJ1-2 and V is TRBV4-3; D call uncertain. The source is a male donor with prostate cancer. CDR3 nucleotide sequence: TGCGCCAGCAGCCAAGAGGTTGCCTCTCCGGGGGGCTACACCTTC. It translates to CASSQEVASPGGYTF.